This T cell receptor beta chain was identified in a study of blood T cell repertoires in COVID-19. At the level of the study: Both acute and convalescent COVID-19 samples were obtained from the United States, Italy and Spain.

The V gene lost 6 bases and the J gene lost 5 bases, with 12 bases spanning the gap. Germline values: CDR1 SNHLY, CDR2 FYNNEI. This CDR3 contains 13 residues. Recovered Cohort 3 donors showed two negative PCRs, clearance, or symptom resolution. Profiled with immunoSEQ multiplex PCR; TCRdb holds only in-frame clones, not every one. The sample records a few hundred thousand clones, around 89% being singletons. The sample comprised PBMCs or T cells enriched from blood (not recorded which). The rearrangement links TRBV2 to TRBJ2-3; D perhaps matches TRBD2 (5 bases). This TCR came from a man aged 25-45 years who had recovered from COVID-19. The CDR3 nucleotides are TGTGCCAGCAGGGAGGTAGCCGGAGATACGCAGTATTTT. Its translation: CASREVAGDTQYF.